This T cell receptor (beta chain) was identified during a study of T cells after yellow fever vaccination. TCRdb used MiXCR to reprocess the 5' RACE reads, holding one entry per CDR3 protein. The table records 400,000 to 650,000 distinct CDR3 sequences, roughly 22% of them present only once. Trimming left V 4 bases short and J 4 bases short, with 8 bases between. The CDR3 is 13 amino acids. The receptor's source is a man between 18 and 29 years old who received the YFV17D yellow fever vaccine. This sequence joins TRBV12-3 or TRBV12-4 and TRBJ1-3; D ambiguous. The specimen comprised PBMCs, sampled approximately 22 days after the first yellow fever vaccination. CDR3 DNA sequence: TGTGCCAGCAGTTCAGTCAGGGGAAACACCATATATTTT. The encoded protein is CASSSVRGNTIYF.